The entry below gives a single T cell receptor (beta chain) sequence along with its context. Its cognate antigen is unknown. A junction end diverges from the germline sequence, so it may reflect a read error. Germline CDR1 is MNHEY and CDR2 is SVGEGT. This CDR3 has 18 residues. The entry originates in a study of tumor-infiltrating lymphocytes in primary liver carcinoma. Across the study: The patients, men and women alike, were aged 30 to 69 years.

The source of the blood RNA was unsorted whole blood, and germline DNA was extracted as well. Prior to the surgical procedure, four milliliters of peripheral blood were collected. The investigators made TCR beta cDNA from about 500 ng total RNA, using a constant-region primer. Three-round nested multiplex PCR performed with slightly modified ARM-PCR produced the TCR beta libraries. A C-beta reverse primer was combined with TRBV1-TRBV30 forward primers in the first two PCR rounds, and each round had approximately 10 cycles. TCRdb redid the calling of the multiplex PCR reads with MiXCR, one entry per CDR3 protein. The data contain 200,000 or so distinct CDR3 sequences, roughly 61% of them singletons. Findings and caveats of the study: Tumor specimens were characterized by a significantly higher top-250-clone fraction than blood (p = 0.039).

Sequencing was performed on peripheral blood. The receptor comes from an older woman with primary liver carcinoma and hepatitis B virus infection. This chain links TRBV6-2 or TRBV6-3 with TRBJ2-2; a weak D match, TRBD1 (6 bases). The CDR3 region is CTSSYSSFRTDNTGELFF. Here the CDR3 DNA reads TGTACCAGTAGTTACTCGAGTTTTCGGACAGATAACACCGGGGAGCTGTTTTTT.